A single sample gave rise to the 27 T cell receptor beta chains below, sequenced in a study of T cell responses to AZD1222 COVID-19 vaccine. Assay used: immunoSEQ multiplex PCR; TCRdb lists only in-frame clones, some missing. The data contain some 110,000 clones, more than 75% of them seen just once; the ten biggest clones take up around 7.5%. Sequencing used peripheral blood, obtained on day 0 of AZD1222 vaccination. All receptors come from an adult in good health.

The chain combines TRBV9 with TRBJ2-7, with a weak D call TRBD2 (5 bases). The length of the CDR3 is 15 residues. The germline V and J ends were trimmed by 3 bases and 3 bases, with 16 bases remaining between them. The V gene's germline CDR1 is SGDLS and CDR2 YYNGEE. DNA for the CDR3: TGTGCCAGCAGCGCCCAGGCGGGTATAAACTACGAGCAGTACTTC. This sequence encodes CASSAQAGINYEQYF. The full variable domain, in which reference TRBV9 and TRBJ2-7 provide the parts outside the CDR3, is DSGVTQTPKHLITATGQRVTLRCSPRSGDLSVYWYQQSLDQGLQFLIQYYNGEERAKGNILERFSAQQFPDLHSELNLSSLELGDSALYFCASSAQAGINYEQYFGPGTRLTVT.

J is TRBJ1-3 and V is TRBV30; unclear D gene. In germline, CDR1 is GTSNPN, CDR2 SVGIG (reference sequence). The CDR3 is 14 residues long. V dropped 0 bases and J dropped 0 bases, with 6 bases sitting between them. CDR3 bases: TGTGCCTGGAGTGTGGTGGGCTCTGGAAACACCATATATTTT. The encoded protein is CAWSVVGSGNTIYF. Filled out from reference TRBV30 and TRBJ1-3, the complete variable domain reads SQTIHQWPATLVQPVGSPLSLECTVEGTSNPNLYWYRQAAGRGLQLLFYSVGIGQISSEVPQNLSASRPQDRQFILSSKKLLLSDSGFYLCAWSVVGSGNTIYFGEGSWLTVV.

The chain uses TRBV4-1 and TRBJ2-5; the match to TRBD1 covers 8 bases. CDR1 and CDR2 (germline): MGHRA, YSYEKL. The J segment lost 4 bases and the V segment lost 8 bases, leaving 3 bases of the junction unmatched. The CDR3 has 12 residues. The CDR3 DNA sequence: TGCGCCAGCGGACAGGGCGGAGAGACCCAGTACTTC. Its protein product is CASGQGGETQYF.

The V call is TRBV27, the J call TRBJ2-1; D perhaps matches TRBD1 (5 bases). Germline lookup yields CDR1 MNHEY and CDR2 SMNVEV (reference sequence). This CDR3 spans 14 amino acids. Between the trimmed V and J ends, which lost 2 bases and 8 bases, there was a span of 13 bases. CDR3: CASSLKGQGDEQFF. DNA for the CDR3: TGTGCCAGCAGTTTAAAGGGGCAGGGTGATGAGCAGTTCTTC.

The chain uses TRBV19 and TRBJ2-7; D not certain. Trimming stripped 3 bases from V and 4 bases from J, with 10 bases between. Per germline, CDR1 LNHDA and CDR2 SQIVND (reference sequence). The length of the CDR3 is 13 residues. Written as DNA, the CDR3 is TGTGCCAGTAGTATTAAATTCCCATACGAGCAGTACTTC. Translated, it gives CASSIKFPYEQYF.

The chain uses TRBV29-1 and TRBJ1-4, with D possibly matching TRBD1 (6 bases). The germline V and J ends were trimmed by 7 bases and 8 bases, with 11 bases remaining between them. The V gene's germline CDR1 is SQVTM and CDR2 ANQGSEA. The CDR3 is made up of 11 amino acids. The CDR3 protein is CSATGGEKLFF. For the CDR3, the DNA is TGCAGCGCCACGGGGGGCGAAAAACTGTTTTTT.

The chain carries TRBV7-9 and TRBJ1-1, with D maybe TRBD1 (6 bases). The CDR3 totals 15 residues. The germline V gene has CDR1 SEHNR and CDR2 FQNEAQ (reference sequence). V was pared by 2 bases and J by 2 bases, with 12 bases between. As DNA, the CDR3 is TGTGCCAGCAGCTTATTAGAGGGGGGAAACACTGAAGCTTTCTTT. Translated, it gives CASSLLEGGNTEAFF. The whole variable domain, filled in from reference TRBV7-9 and TRBJ1-1, reads DTGVSQNPRHKITKRGQNVTFRCDPISEHNRLYWYRQTLGQGPEFLTYFQNEAQLEKSRLLSDRFSAERPKGSFSTLEIQRTEQGDSAMYLCASSLLEGGNTEAFFGQGTRLTVV.

In its sample, this clone was seen a few times. V and J are TRBV7-7 and TRBJ2-7; 11 bases align to TRBD2. V lost 5 bases to trimming and J lost 6 bases; unmatched junction nucleotides: 24. The CDR3 has 20 residues. The germline V gene encodes CDR1 SSHAT and CDR2 FNYEAQ (reference sequence). As DNA, the CDR3 is TGTGCCAGCAGCCCGGCCCCTGGGGCTAGCGGGAGGCAACAATTGGGCGAGCAGTACTTC. Its translation: CASSPAPGASGRQQLGEQYF.

The chain links TRBV7-8 to TRBJ1-2; D is uncertain. The CDR3 consists of 12 residues. Trimming stripped 5 bases from V and 2 bases from J, with 6 bases between. CDR1 and CDR2 from the germline V gene are SGHVS and FQNEAQ. CDR3 DNA sequence: TGTGCCAGCAGCCCGGCAAACTATGGCTACACCTTC. Its translation: CASSPANYGYTF.

The chain joins TRBV5-1 to TRBJ1-1, with 7 bases identical to TRBD1. Germline V gene sequence: CDR1 SGHRS, CDR2 YFSETQ. The CDR3 covers 13 residues. J was trimmed by 3 bases and V by 4 bases; bases with no gene match: 3. The CDR3 reads CASSNGQDTEAFF. DNA of the CDR3: TGCGCCAGCAGCAACGGACAGGACACTGAAGCTTTCTTT. The full variable domain, in which reference TRBV5-1 and TRBJ1-1 provide the parts outside the CDR3, is KAGVTQTPRYLIKTRGQQVTLSCSPISGHRSVSWYQQTPGQGLQFLFEYFSETQRNKGNFPGRFSGRQFSNSRSEMNVSTLELGDSALYLCASSNGQDTEAFFGQGTRLTVV.

The chain recombines TRBV3-1 (or the pseudogene TRBV3-2) with TRBJ1-1; D not resolved. Germline V CDR1 and CDR2: LGHDT, YNNKEL (reference sequence). The germline V and J ends were trimmed by 2 bases and 0 bases, with 16 bases remaining between them. The CDR3 runs to 17 residues. CDR3 in DNA: TGTGCCAGCAGCCAACTGTACGTCAGGAGGGTGAACACTGAAGCTTTCTTT. Translating it yields CASSQLYVRRVNTEAFF.

This chain uses TRBV6-6 with TRBJ2-7; 8 bases align to TRBD2. The CDR3 covers 16 residues. Germline V gene sequence: CDR1 MNHNY, CDR2 SVGAGI (reference sequence). The ends lost 7 bases at V and 4 bases at J; junction bases unmatched: 15. Here the CDR3 DNA reads TGTGCCAGCACCTCCGCTTTAGCGGGGTGGACTTACGAGCAGTACTTC. Its translation: CASTSALAGWTYEQYF.

The chain combines TRBV6-5 with TRBJ1-3; D gene uncertain. CDR1 MNHEY and CDR2 SVGAGI come from the germline V gene. Deletions cut 0 bases from V and 0 bases from J, with 3 bases between. The CDR3 totals 14 residues. As DNA, the CDR3 is TGTGCCAGCAGTTACTCCTTCTCTGGAAACACCATATATTTT. Residues: CASSYSFSGNTIYF.

V is TRBV9 and J is TRBJ2-2; TRBD1 matches 8 bases. From germline, CDR1 is SGDLS and CDR2 YYNGEE. The ends lost 2 bases at V and 3 bases at J; junction bases unmatched: 3. CDR3 size: 15 residues. The DNA for the CDR3 is TGTGCCAGCAGCGTTTCGGACAGGGACACCGGGGAGCTGTTTTTT. Translating gives CASSVSDRDTGELFF.

The CDR3 is CASSLEEGALTNYGYTF. The CDR3, as DNA: TGTGCCAGCAGCTTAGAAGAGGGGGCCTTGACTAACTATGGCTACACCTTC. This sequence joins TRBV7-8 and TRBJ1-2, with 7 bases lining up with TRBD1. This CDR3 has 17 residues. Looked up from germline, CDR1 is SGHVS and CDR2 is FQNEAQ. V trimming: 1 base; J trimming: 0 bases; junction bases outside the gene matches: 8.

The rearrangement uses TRBV27 and TRBJ1-4, with TRBD1 as a possible D gene (5 bases). Deletions cut 4 bases from V and 8 bases from J, with 5 bases between. There are 11 residues in the CDR3. Germline values: CDR1 MNHEY, CDR2 SMNVEV (reference sequence). The CDR3 bases are TGTGCCAGCAGTTCAGGGGAAAAACTGTTTTTT. It codes for CASSSGEKLFF.

The chain combines TRBV6-5 with TRBJ2-7, with 9 bases fitting TRBD2. The CDR3 totals 15 residues. Losses at the gene ends were 6 bases for V and 2 bases for J; bases not matched to a gene: 8. Germline-derived CDR1 and CDR2 are MNHEY and SVGAGI. Here the CDR3 reads CASRTGLAPAYEQYF. DNA of the CDR3: TGTGCCAGCAGGACCGGACTAGCGCCAGCCTACGAGCAGTACTTC.

The CDR3 DNA reads TGTGCCAGTAGGCAGGAGGGGACAAAAAACACCGGGGAGCTGTTTTTT. As protein: CASRQEGTKNTGELFF. The chain links TRBV19 to TRBJ2-2; D assignment may be TRBD1 or TRBD2 (6 bases each). The CDR3 is 16 residues long. Germline V gene data show CDR1 as LNHDA and CDR2 as SQIVND (reference sequence). V was cut by 6 bases and J by 2 bases, with 16 bases left in between.

CDR3 sequence reads: CASSLAAGGGETQYF. CDR3 nucleotides: TGTGCCAGCTCCTTGGCGGCAGGGGGCGGGGAGACCCAGTACTTC. This chain uses TRBV28 with TRBJ2-5; TRBD1 aligns across 8 bases. J lost 5 bases, V lost 8 bases, and 13 bases had no gene match. The CDR3 totals 15 residues. CDR1 and CDR2 (germline): MDHEN, SYDVKM.

This chain connects TRBV19 to TRBJ2-5; perhaps TRBD2 as D (5 bases). From germline, CDR1 is LNHDA and CDR2 SQIVND (reference sequence). The CDR3 totals 15 residues. V was pared by 5 bases and J by 1 base, with 14 bases between. CDR3 region: CASSRAPGFQETQYF. CDR3 nucleotides: TGTGCCAGTAGTCGCGCCCCGGGATTCCAAGAGACCCAGTACTTC. Variable domain in full (rest from reference TRBV19 and TRBJ2-5): DGGITQSPKYLFRKEGQNVTLSCEQNLNHDAMYWYRQDPGQGLRLIYYSQIVNDFQKGDIAEGYSVSREKKESFPLTVTSAQKNPTAFYLCASSRAPGFQETQYFGPGTRLLVL.

J is TRBJ1-5 and V is TRBV28; D might be TRBD1 (5 bases). Trimming left V 6 bases short and J 3 bases short, with 15 bases between. The CDR3 spans 15 residues. Germline V gene sequence: CDR1 MDHEN, CDR2 SYDVKM. The CDR3 loop reads CASRRDLKDNQPQHF. The CDR3, as DNA: TGTGCCAGCAGACGGGACCTCAAGGACAATCAGCCCCAGCATTTT.

On this clone itself: The junction does not match germline at one end; this may be a read error. This sequence joins TRBV7-8 and TRBJ1-6, with D tentatively TRBD1 (5 bases). The germline V gene has CDR1 SGHVS and CDR2 FQNEAQ. The CDR3 sequence is 11 residues long. CDR3 loop: CASTFNGTPDF. CDR3 sequence (DNA): TGTGCCAGCACCTTTAATGGGACCCCGGACTTT. Looking up the rest from reference TRBV7-8 and TRBJ1-6 gives the full variable domain: GAGVSQSPRYKVAKRGQDVALRCDPISGHVSLFWYQQALGQGPEFLTYFQNEAQLDKSGLPSDRFFAERPEGSVSTLKIQRTQQEDSAVYLCASTFNGTPDFGNGTRLTVT.

The chain joins TRBV11-2 to TRBJ2-7; no clear D. V lost 1 base to trimming and J lost 0 bases, with 10 bases between them. Germline V gene sequence: CDR1 SGHAT, CDR2 FQNNGV. The CDR3 length is 15 residues. The CDR3 region is CASSLVDESSYEQYF. CDR3 coding DNA: TGTGCCAGCAGCTTAGTCGACGAGAGCTCCTACGAGCAGTACTTC.

This chain connects TRBV6-5 to TRBJ1-1, with D possibly TRBD1 on 6 matching bases. The germline V gene has CDR1 MNHEY and CDR2 SVGAGI. V was pared by 3 bases and J by 8 bases, with 13 bases between. The CDR3 consists of 13 residues. The CDR3 sequence: CASSYSGQNEAFF. DNA of the CDR3: TGTGCCAGCAGTTATAGCGGACAGAACGAAGCTTTCTTT.

The V gene is TRBV28, the J gene TRBJ2-7, with D perhaps given as TRBD1 or TRBD2 (5 bases each). Germline V CDR1 and CDR2: MDHEN, SYDVKM. The CDR3 loop spans 16 amino acids. The V end lost 1 base, the J end lost 0 bases, and 13 bases lay between the germline ends. The CDR3 sequence: CASSLFSGTLSYEQYF. The DNA for the CDR3 is TGTGCCAGCAGTTTATTTTCGGGGACCCTCTCCTACGAGCAGTACTTC.

Here the CDR3 reads CASKKRNPNEKLFF. The CDR3 region has the DNA TGTGCCAGTAAAAAGCGGAACCCTAATGAAAAACTGTTTTTT. V and J are TRBV19 and TRBJ1-4; D is unresolved. Germline V gives CDR1 LNHDA, CDR2 SQIVND (reference sequence). V was trimmed by 7 bases and J by 3 bases, leaving 12 bases between them. The CDR3 runs 14 residues.

This sequence joins TRBV4-2 and TRBJ2-7; D is unresolved. Trimming cost V 0 bases and J 3 bases, with 9 bases left between them. This CDR3 comprises 14 residues. CDR1 is LGHNA and CDR2 is YNFKEQ in the germline V gene. The CDR3 DNA follows: TGTGCCAGCAGCCAAGATCGACTTGTCTACGAGCAGTACTTC. It codes for CASSQDRLVYEQYF.